Presented here are 20 T cell receptor beta chains from one specimen sequenced in a study of regulatory T cells in long-lasting Graves disease. This sample's time point: newly diagnosed GD, antithyroid drugs for less than 3 months. Following extraction of RNA from PBMCs, that RNA was used to make the TCR library. According to the study, TCR beta libraries were built with iRepertoire HTBI primers and CDR3-region Arm-PCR. TCRdb processed the multiplex PCR reads anew with MiXCR; each CDR3 protein has one entry. The table lists hundreds of thousands of distinct CDR3 sequences, 14% to 15% of them singletons. These records were also assigned to another study, of T cells in Graves' hyperthyroidism and ophthalmopathy.

Sequencing was performed on peripheral blood mononuclear cells (PBMCs), taken at new diagnosis, from a patient treated with antithyroid drugs. The receptors stem from a woman aged 40 to 55 with Graves disease.

This clonotype was picked up many times. As DNA, the CDR3 is TGCGCCAGCAGTTGGAGTGGGGGGTTCGGATTCCAAGAGACCCAGTACTTC. This translates into CASSWSGGFGFQETQYF. This rearrangement joins TRBV10-1 to TRBJ2-5; D might be TRBD2 (6 bases). This CDR3 comprises 17 residues. Trimming took 5 bases from V and 1 from J, leaving 20 bases between them. Germline V gives CDR1 WNHNN, CDR2 SYGVQD (reference sequence).

With respect to this clonotype: This likely came from a read error, as a far larger clone is one base away. The chain has TRBV12-3 or TRBV12-4 and TRBJ1-2, with D possibly matching TRBD1 (5 bases). Trimming removed 6 bases at V and 5 bases at J, with 19 bases between. This CDR3 is built from 15 residues. Here the CDR3 DNA reads TGTGCCAGCAGCCCCCCGACAGACCGAGGGTATGGCTACACCTTC. It specifies CASSPPTDRGYGYTF.

In its sample, this clonotype was seen many times. The rearrangement joins TRBV20-1 to TRBJ2-7, with 14 nucleotides matching TRBD2. V was clipped by 6 bases and J by 2 bases; unmatched bases: 3. The V gene's germline CDR1 is DFQATT and CDR2 SNEGSKA (reference sequence). There are 14 residues in the CDR3. The CDR3 sequence: CSATTSGRAYEQYF. In DNA, the CDR3 is TGCAGTGCAACGACTAGCGGGAGGGCCTACGAGCAGTACTTC.

This clonotype occurred many times. The chain joins TRBV12-3 or TRBV12-4 to TRBJ2-5, with unresolved D. Trimming took 2 bases from V and 4 from J, leaving 17 bases between them. The CDR3 has 16 residues. The CDR3 sequence is CASSLPRDLARETQYF. The CDR3 region has the DNA TGTGCCAGCAGTTTACCTCGCGACCTCGCTAGAGAGACCCAGTACTTC.

V gene TRBV6-4 combines with J gene TRBJ1-3; no definite D call. V lost 3 bases and J lost 7, with 7 bases in between. This CDR3 is built from 12 residues. Germline V gene data show CDR1 as MRHNA and CDR2 as SNTAGT. In DNA, the CDR3 is TGTGCCAGCAGTGAAAGCGGGAACACCATATATTTT. Its translation: CASSESGNTIYF.

The chain carries TRBV24-1 and TRBJ1-5; unclear D gene. Germline CDR1 KGHDR, CDR2 SFDVKD. The CDR3 has 14 amino acids. With 2 bases removed from V and 5 bases from J, the gap between germline ends came to 9 bases. The CDR3 region has the DNA TGTGCCACCAGTGATTCGGGGAGCCATCAGCCCCAGCATTTT. As protein: CATSDSGSHQPQHF.

This clonotype has a count of ten or more. In DNA, the CDR3 is TGTGCCAGCAGCTTCCAGACGCTTACTAATGAAAAACTGTTTTTT. Its translation is CASSFQTLTNEKLFF. This sequence joins TRBV7-3 and TRBJ1-4; D not resolved. V shed 3 bases and J shed 2 bases, with 10 bases lying between them. This CDR3 contains 15 residues. CDR1 is SGHTA, CDR2 FQGTGA, per germline.

This clonotype was seen ten or more times. The gene calls are TRBV19 and TRBJ2-5, with TRBD2 matching 11 bases. Per the germline V gene, CDR1 is LNHDA and CDR2 is SQIVND (reference sequence). V shed 9 bases and J 3 bases; nucleotides not matched to a gene: 9. The CDR3 consists of 15 residues. The CDR3 DNA reads TGTGCCAGCAAAATCTCGGGACTAGCGGAAGAGACCCAGTACTTC. Translation gives CASKISGLAEETQYF.

This clonotype was seen more than once but under ten times. The rearrangement joins TRBV7-6 to TRBJ1-3; no firm D call. CDR3 length equals 15 residues. Germline CDR1 reads SGHVS; CDR2 reads FNYEAQ. V gave up 4 bases and J gave up 4 bases, with 14 bases separating them. The CDR3 nucleotides are TGTGCCAGCAGCTCCTATAGGGATCCCGGAAACACCATATATTTT. Translating gives CASSSYRDPGNTIYF.

This clonotype was observed at least ten times. CDR3 sequence reads: CASKPPGQPYGYTF. The CDR3 nucleotides read TGTGCCAGCAAACCACCGGGACAACCCTATGGCTACACCTTC. V and J are TRBV28 and TRBJ1-2; D perhaps matches TRBD1 (6 bases). The germline V gene has CDR1 MDHEN and CDR2 SYDVKM. The CDR3 is made up of 14 amino acids. Trimming pared 7 bases from V and 4 bases from J, leaving 16 bases between.

This clonotype was seen repeatedly, ten times or more. The J gene is TRBJ2-3, the V gene TRBV7-8, with D perhaps matching TRBD1 (5 bases). The CDR3 spans 17 residues. Germline values: CDR1 SGHVS, CDR2 FQNEAQ. Trimming took off 1 base at V and 6 bases at J, with 20 bases between the two ends. CDR3 sequence: CASSLGVGQGIWDTQYF. CDR3 nucleotides: TGTGCCAGCAGCTTAGGTGTCGGGCAGGGAATTTGGGATACGCAGTATTTT.

This clonotype occurred many times. The rearrangement joins TRBV6-2 or TRBV6-3 to TRBJ2-1; TRBD1 aligns across 9 bases. The CDR3 length is 13 residues. V was pared by 7 bases and J by 7 bases, with 5 bases of the junction left unmatched. Germline V gene lookup returns CDR1 MNHEY and CDR2 SVGEGT. CDR3: CASTGQGLNEQFF. The CDR3 coding sequence is TGTGCCAGCACGGGACAGGGATTAAATGAGCAGTTCTTC.

The table lists this clonotype with many counts. The J gene is TRBJ2-7, the V gene TRBV12-3 or TRBV12-4; TRBD1 aligns across 7 bases. After removal of 5 bases from V and 3 bases from J, the junction contained 7 bases not matched to a gene. The CDR3 runs 14 residues. The CDR3 DNA follows: TGTGCCAGCAGTCCTCCGGGACAGCTCTACGAGCAGTACTTC. Translation: CASSPPGQLYEQYF.

In its sample, this clonotype was seen a few times. As the CDR3 is not closed by the conserved phenylalanine or tryptophan, this likely results from a read error. This chain uses TRBV19 with TRBJ1-1; possible D gene TRBD1, 6 bases. Between the trimmed V and J ends, which lost 7 bases and 0 bases, there was a span of 15 bases. CDR1 and CDR2 (germline): LNHDA, SQIVND (reference sequence). The CDR3 runs 15 residues. CDR3 nucleotides: TGTGCCAGTAACCGGGGGGGCTTCATGAACACTGAAGCTTTCCTT. Protein sequence: CASNRGGFMNTEAFL.

The chain carries TRBV11-3 and TRBJ2-2, with D uncertain. The germline V gene encodes CDR1 SGHNT and CDR2 YENEEA. The CDR3 has 13 residues. The ends were cut back, 0 bases at V and 7 bases at J, with 6 bases in the middle. The CDR3 nucleotides are TGTGCCAGCAGCTTAGAAAGTAACGGGGAGCTGTTTTTT. This translates into CASSLESNGELFF.

This clonotype was recorded many times. This sequence joins TRBV19 and TRBJ2-1; 7 bases line up with TRBD2. The CDR3 totals 15 residues. V trimming: 3 bases; J trimming: 11 bases; junction bases outside the gene matches: 13. Germline CDR1 LNHDA, CDR2 SQIVND (reference sequence). This chain's CDR3 is CASSMVAGLRHQQFF. CDR3 coding DNA: TGTGCCAGTAGTATGGTAGCGGGCCTTCGTCACCAGCAGTTCTTC.

There are many counts of this clonotype. This chain joins TRBV12-3 or TRBV12-4 and TRBJ2-2, with TRBD2 as a possible D gene (5 bases). The CDR3 contains 15 residues. With 1 base removed from V and 2 bases from J, the gap between germline ends came to 8 bases. CDR3 DNA sequence: TGTGCCAGCAGTTTAGGTCGGGAAAACACCGGGGAGCTGTTTTTT. This encodes CASSLGRENTGELFF.

About this clonotype: A much bigger clone sits one base away, suggesting this may be a read error. V usage is TRBV6-1 and J usage is TRBJ1-1, with a weak D call TRBD1 (5 bases). CDR3 length: 13 residues. Germline CDR1 and CDR2: MNHNS and SASEGT. The germline V and J ends were trimmed by 11 bases and 0 bases, with 13 bases remaining between them. The CDR3 coding sequence is TGTGCCGGCCTAGACAGCATGAACACTGAAGCTTTCTTT. Its translation is CAGLDSMNTEAFF.

This clonotype was detected ten times or more. V gene TRBV27 combines with J gene TRBJ1-1, with TRBD1 matching 9 bases. The CDR3 runs 16 residues. Unmatched junction bases numbered 9, after V lost 6 bases and J lost 1 base. Germline-derived CDR1 and CDR2 are MNHEY and SMNVEV (reference sequence). The CDR3 spells CASRKRPGQGNTEAFF. In DNA form, the CDR3 reads TGTGCCAGCAGAAAACGCCCGGGACAGGGGAACACTGAAGCTTTCTTT.

V is TRBV15 and J is TRBJ2-4, with D maybe TRBD2 (5 bases). The CDR3 loop spans 17 amino acids. V dropped 1 base and J dropped 3 bases, with 16 bases sitting between them. In germline, CDR1 is LNHNV, CDR2 YYDKDF (reference sequence). This CDR3 is CATSRGPWGRGKNIQYF. Here the CDR3 DNA reads TGTGCCACCAGCAGAGGTCCTTGGGGTCGGGGCAAAAACATTCAGTACTTC. The complete variable domain, with remaining parts taken from reference TRBV15 and TRBJ2-4, reads DAMVIQNPRYQVTQFGKPVTLSCSQTLNHNVMYWYQQKSSQAPKLLFHYYDKDFNNEADTPDNFQSRRPNTSFCFLDIRSPGLGDTAMYLCATSRGPWGRGKNIQYFGAGTRLSVL.